The sequence of this TCR beta chain was determined in a study of metastatic and nonmetastatic thyroid tumors. Study-wide context: The authors compared repertoires across blood and tumor or nodule tissue from malignant and benign thyroid patients.

Thyroid surgery had not been preceded by any treatment in any patient. The CDR3 is 14 residues long. CDR1 is LNHDA and CDR2 is SQIVND in the germline V gene (reference sequence). Trimming cost V 9 bases and J 1 base; bases outside gene matches: 9. Per the original data handling: A distant-metastasis classifier for papillary thyroid cancer was built using CDR3 differences across clinicopathological groups. TCRdb re-analyzed the PCR reads using MiXCR. TCRdb assigned the V and J calls; the authors' analysis was not used. The top ten hold 3.2% of the sample, which has 25,000 to 30,000 clones, less than 4% seen once. The sample holds a few counts of this clone. No antigen is known for it. Findings of the study overall: Patients with malignant thyroid tumors reportedly had significantly higher TCR beta diversity than those with benign nodules, in blood and tumor.

This sequence joins TRBV19 and TRBJ2-7, with 7 positions matching TRBD1. Input material: blood. The receptor was derived from a male donor with papillary thyroid cancer or a benign thyroid nodule (not recorded which). Some clones in this sample may be carry-over from other donors' samples. CDR3 region: CASTRQGWSYEQYF. CDR3 in DNA: TGTGCCAGCACAAGACAGGGCTGGTCCTACGAGCAGTACTTC.